These 5 T cell receptor beta chains were all obtained from the same sample, sequenced in a study of blood T cell repertoires in COVID-19. Sequencing was performed with immunoSEQ multiplex PCR; in TCRdb, only in-frame clones are kept and a portion is missing. The sample holds over 100,000 clones, more than 65% seen once. Material: peripheral blood. These receptors all stem from a woman older than 75 with active or convalescent COVID-19.

The genes are TRBV28 and TRBJ1-4, with 7 bases that match TRBD1. Germline V gene sequence: CDR1 MDHEN, CDR2 SYDVKM. V dropped 2 bases and J dropped 3; count of bases not matched to a gene: 3. CDR3 length: 15 amino acids. Written as DNA, the CDR3 is TGTGCCAGCAGTTTAACAGGGGAGCCTAATGAAAAACTGTTTTTT. It specifies CASSLTGEPNEKLFF.

This rearrangement joins TRBV6-2 or TRBV6-3 to TRBJ1-1; TRBD1 is a possible D gene (6 bases). Germline CDR1 is MNHEY and CDR2 is SVGEGT. The CDR3 extends over 16 amino acids. Trimming removed 1 base at V and 1 base at J, with 13 bases between. The DNA of the CDR3 is TGTGCCAGCAGTTACTACCTAGGGACACCGAACACTGAAGCTTTCTTT. It translates to CASSYYLGTPNTEAFF.

The rearrangement joins TRBV5-1 to TRBJ2-5; possible D gene TRBD1, 6 bases. CDR3 length equals 14 residues. V lost 0 bases and J 2 bases, leaving 8 bases between the germline ends. CDR1 is SGHRS and CDR2 is YFSETQ in the germline V gene. The CDR3 here is CASSLARGQETQYF. CDR3 bases: TGCGCCAGCAGCTTGGCTAGGGGGCAAGAGACCCAGTACTTC.

The chain links TRBV5-1 to TRBJ2-2, with D possibly TRBD1 on 6 matching bases. Germline V lookup: CDR1 SGHRS, CDR2 YFSETQ. The CDR3 is 16 residues long. Trimming removed 5 bases from V and 4 bases from J, with 18 bases in between. The CDR3: CASRSWEQGSTGELFF. In nucleotides, the CDR3 is TGCGCCAGCAGGTCCTGGGAACAGGGCAGCACCGGGGAGCTGTTTTTT.

V and J are TRBV7-3 and TRBJ2-1; no reliable D call. The V and J ends lost 5 bases and 6 bases respectively, with 8 bases between them. This CDR3 has 12 residues. Per the germline V gene, CDR1 is SGHTA and CDR2 is FQGTGA. The CDR3 nucleotides are TGTGCCAGCAGCCCCAACTCCAATGAGCAGTTCTTC. Its protein product is CASSPNSNEQFF.